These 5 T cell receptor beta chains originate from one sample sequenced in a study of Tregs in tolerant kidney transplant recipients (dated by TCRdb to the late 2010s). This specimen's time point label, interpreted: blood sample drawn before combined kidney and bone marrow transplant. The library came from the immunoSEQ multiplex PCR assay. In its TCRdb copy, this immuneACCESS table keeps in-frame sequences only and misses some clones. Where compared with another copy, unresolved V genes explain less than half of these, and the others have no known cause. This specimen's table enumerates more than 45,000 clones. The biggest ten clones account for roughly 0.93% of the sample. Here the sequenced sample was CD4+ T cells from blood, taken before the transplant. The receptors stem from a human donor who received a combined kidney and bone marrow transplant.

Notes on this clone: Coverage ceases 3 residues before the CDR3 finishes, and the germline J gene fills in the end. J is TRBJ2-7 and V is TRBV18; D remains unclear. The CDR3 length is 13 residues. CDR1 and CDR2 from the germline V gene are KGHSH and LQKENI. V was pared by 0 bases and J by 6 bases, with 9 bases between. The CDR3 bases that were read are TGTGCCAGCTCACCACCGTCAGGTTCCGAG. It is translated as CASSPPSGSE. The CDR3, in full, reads CASSPPSGSEQYF. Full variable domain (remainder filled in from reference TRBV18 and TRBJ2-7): NAGVMQNPRHLVRRRGQEARLRCSPMKGHSHVYWYRQLPEEGLKFMVYLQKENIIDESGMPKERFSAEFPKEGPSILRIQQVVRGDSAAYFCASSPPSGSEQYFGPGTRLTVT.

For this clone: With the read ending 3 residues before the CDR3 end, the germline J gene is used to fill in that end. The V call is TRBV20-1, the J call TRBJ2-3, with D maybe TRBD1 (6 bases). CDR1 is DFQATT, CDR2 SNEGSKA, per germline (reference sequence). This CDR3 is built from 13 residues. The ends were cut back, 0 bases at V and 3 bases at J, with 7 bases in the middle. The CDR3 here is CSARETGTDTQYF. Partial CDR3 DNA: TGCAGTGCTAGAGAAACAGGGACAGATACG.

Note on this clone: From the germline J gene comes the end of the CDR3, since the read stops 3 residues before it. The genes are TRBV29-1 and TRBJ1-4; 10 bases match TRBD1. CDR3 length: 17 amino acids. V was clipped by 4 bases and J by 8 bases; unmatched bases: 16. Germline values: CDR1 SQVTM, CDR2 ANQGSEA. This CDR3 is CSVAILKPGQGREKLFF. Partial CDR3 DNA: TGCAGCGTTGCAATACTTAAACCGGGACAGGGGAGGGAAAAA.

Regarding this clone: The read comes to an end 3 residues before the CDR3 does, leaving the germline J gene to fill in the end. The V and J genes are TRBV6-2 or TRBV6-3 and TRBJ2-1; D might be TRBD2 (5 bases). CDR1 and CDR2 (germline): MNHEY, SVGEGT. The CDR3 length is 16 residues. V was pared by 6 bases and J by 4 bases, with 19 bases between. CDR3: CASSRREIERYNEQFF. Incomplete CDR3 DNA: TGTGCCAGCAGCCGTCGCGAGATTGAGCGGTACAATGAG.

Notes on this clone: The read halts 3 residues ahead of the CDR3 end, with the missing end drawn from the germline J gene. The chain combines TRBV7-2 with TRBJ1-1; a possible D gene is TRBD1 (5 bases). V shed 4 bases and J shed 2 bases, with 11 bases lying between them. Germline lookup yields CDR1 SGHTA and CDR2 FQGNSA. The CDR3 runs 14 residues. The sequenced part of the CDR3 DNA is TGTGCCAGCAGCTCCTACAGGACCAACACTGAA. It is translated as CASSSYRTNTE. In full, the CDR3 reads CASSSYRTNTEAFF.